Reported below is one TCR beta chain. CDR1 and CDR2 from the germline V gene are SGHTA and FQGNSA. The CDR3 has 13 amino acids. Trimming shortened V by 6 bases and J by 13 bases, and 18 bases separated the two germline ends. Profiling relied on immunoSEQ multiplex PCR, and the TCRdb table lists in-frame clones only, not all of them. Of roughly 1 million clones in the sample, about three quarters were seen once. All donors qualified as healthy HIV-negative adults and had experienced no recent acute infections or vaccinations. The sample originates from a study of shared clonotypes between healthy human individuals.

The J gene is TRBJ2-2, the V gene TRBV7-2, with D possibly TRBD2 on 6 matching bases. Sequencing was done on a sample of memory CD4+ T cells sorted from blood. Subset: CD45RA-negative fraction. This receptor was identified in a man younger than 35 in good health. The DNA of the CDR3 is TGTGCCAGCAGAAACCCCTCCGAGGGAGGGCTGTTTTTT. It yields the protein CASRNPSEGGLFF.